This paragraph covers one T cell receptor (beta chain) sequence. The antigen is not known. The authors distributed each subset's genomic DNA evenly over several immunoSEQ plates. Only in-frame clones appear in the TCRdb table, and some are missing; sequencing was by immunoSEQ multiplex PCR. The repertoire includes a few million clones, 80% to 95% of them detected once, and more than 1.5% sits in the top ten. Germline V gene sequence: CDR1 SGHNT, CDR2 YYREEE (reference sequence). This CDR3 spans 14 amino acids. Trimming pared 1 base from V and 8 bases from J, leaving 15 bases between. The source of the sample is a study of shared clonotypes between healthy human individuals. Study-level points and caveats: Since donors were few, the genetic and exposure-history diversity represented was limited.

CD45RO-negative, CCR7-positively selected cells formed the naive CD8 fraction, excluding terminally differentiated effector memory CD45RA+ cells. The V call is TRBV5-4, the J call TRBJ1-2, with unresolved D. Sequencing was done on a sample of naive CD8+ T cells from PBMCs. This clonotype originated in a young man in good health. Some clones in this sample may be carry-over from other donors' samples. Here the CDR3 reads CASSLKARAGGYTF. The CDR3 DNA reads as TGTGCCAGCAGCTTGAAAGCCCGGGCGGGGGGCTACACCTTC.